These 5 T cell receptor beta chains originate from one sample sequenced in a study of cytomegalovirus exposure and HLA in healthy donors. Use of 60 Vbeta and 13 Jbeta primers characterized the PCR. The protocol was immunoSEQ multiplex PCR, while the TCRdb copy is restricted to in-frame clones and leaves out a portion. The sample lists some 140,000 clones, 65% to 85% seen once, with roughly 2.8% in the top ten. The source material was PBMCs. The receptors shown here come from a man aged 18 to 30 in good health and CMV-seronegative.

CDR3 loop: CATSNRGVYGYTF. Written as DNA, the CDR3 is TGTGCCACCAGCAACCGGGGGGTCTATGGCTACACCTTC. The chain carries TRBV15 and TRBJ1-2, with D perhaps TRBD1 (5 bases). The CDR3 totals 13 residues. Trimming pared 4 bases from V and 4 bases from J, leaving 10 bases between. Looked up from germline, CDR1 is LNHNV and CDR2 is YYDKDF (reference sequence). Filled out from reference TRBV15 and TRBJ1-2, the complete variable domain reads DAMVIQNPRYQVTQFGKPVTLSCSQTLNHNVMYWYQQKSSQAPKLLFHYYDKDFNNEADTPDNFQSRRPNTSFCFLDIRSPGLGDTAMYLCATSNRGVYGYTFGSGTRLTVV.

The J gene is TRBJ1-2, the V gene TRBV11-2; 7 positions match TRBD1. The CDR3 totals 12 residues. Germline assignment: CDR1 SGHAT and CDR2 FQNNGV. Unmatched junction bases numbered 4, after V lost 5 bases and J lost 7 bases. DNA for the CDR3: TGTGCCAGCAGCGATCACAGGGGTGGCTACACCTTC. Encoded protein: CASSDHRGGYTF.

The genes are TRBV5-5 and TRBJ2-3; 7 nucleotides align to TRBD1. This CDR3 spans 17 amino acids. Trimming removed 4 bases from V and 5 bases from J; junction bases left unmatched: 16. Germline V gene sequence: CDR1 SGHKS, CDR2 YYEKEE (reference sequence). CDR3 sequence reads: CASSHVPGQSTLDTQYF. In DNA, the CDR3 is TGTGCCAGCAGCCATGTGCCGGGACAGTCAACCCTAGATACGCAGTATTTT.

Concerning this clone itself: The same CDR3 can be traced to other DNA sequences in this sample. The CDR3 nucleotides are TGTGCCAGCAGTGCACAGGGGTATAGCAATCAGCCCCAGCATTTT. Amino acids: CASSAQGYSNQPQHF. V is TRBV2 and J is TRBJ1-5; 7 bases are shared with TRBD1. This CDR3 is 15 amino acids long. Germline V gene lookup returns CDR1 SNHLY and CDR2 FYNNEI. The V gene end was trimmed by 4 bases and the J gene end by 0 bases; junction bases not matched to a gene: 3.

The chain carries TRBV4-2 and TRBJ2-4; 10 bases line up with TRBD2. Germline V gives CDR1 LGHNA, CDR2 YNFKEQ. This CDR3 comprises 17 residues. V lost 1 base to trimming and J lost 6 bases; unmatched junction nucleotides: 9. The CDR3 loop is CASSQGSLAGGGNIQYF. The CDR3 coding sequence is TGTGCCAGCAGCCAAGGGTCCTTAGCGGGGGGTGGAAACATTCAGTACTTC.